This T cell receptor (beta chain) was captured in a study of neoadjuvant anti-PD-1 for oral cavity cancer. Turning to the study itself: Most patients had three to four biweekly doses of 3 mg/kg nivolumab before resection. Non-progressing patients received a fourth nivolumab dose near day 43, then surgery on days 50-56. Whole-study findings and limits: Each response group had just a few patients in TCR analyses.

As regards this clone: Its antigen is currently unknown.

Cohort: HPV-negative, locally advanced oral cavity squamous cell carcinoma patients. Only in-frame clones appear in the TCRdb table, and some are missing; sequencing was by immunoSEQ multiplex PCR. The table includes around 20,000 clones, 65% to 85% detected once. Trimming at V came to 8 bases and at J to 4 bases, leaving 10 bases not matched to a gene. The CDR3 extends over 13 amino acids. Germline V CDR1 and CDR2: GTSNPN, SVGIG (reference sequence). This chain connects TRBV30 to TRBJ1-2; 7 bases are a match to TRBD1. The clonotype comes from a person between 35 and 79 years old with oral cavity squamous cell carcinoma. This material consisted of PBMCs, taken before nivolumab (anti-PD-1) treatment. The CDR3 reads CAASRDRPYGYTF. In DNA, the CDR3 is TGTGCCGCCAGCCGGGACAGACCCTATGGCTACACCTTC.